This T cell receptor beta chain comes out of a study of T cells in localized non-small cell lung cancer. The sample holds a few counts of this clone. Assay used: immunoSEQ multiplex PCR; TCRdb lists only in-frame clones, some missing. The sample records about 2,800 clones, 27% being singletons. Germline CDR1 MNHGY, CDR2 SAAAGT. The CDR3 consists of 13 residues. Trimming pared 5 bases from V and 10 bases from J, leaving 17 bases between. The receptor was derived from a female donor over 55 with stage I squamous cell lung carcinoma. V usage is TRBV6-8 and J usage is TRBJ1-1; a possible D gene is TRBD1 (6 bases). Material: normal lung tissue next to the tumor, obtained before any cancer treatment. The CDR3 loop is CASSPQGKFVAFF. CDR3 bases: TGTGCCAGCAGTCCACAGGGCAAATTCGTAGCTTTCTTT.